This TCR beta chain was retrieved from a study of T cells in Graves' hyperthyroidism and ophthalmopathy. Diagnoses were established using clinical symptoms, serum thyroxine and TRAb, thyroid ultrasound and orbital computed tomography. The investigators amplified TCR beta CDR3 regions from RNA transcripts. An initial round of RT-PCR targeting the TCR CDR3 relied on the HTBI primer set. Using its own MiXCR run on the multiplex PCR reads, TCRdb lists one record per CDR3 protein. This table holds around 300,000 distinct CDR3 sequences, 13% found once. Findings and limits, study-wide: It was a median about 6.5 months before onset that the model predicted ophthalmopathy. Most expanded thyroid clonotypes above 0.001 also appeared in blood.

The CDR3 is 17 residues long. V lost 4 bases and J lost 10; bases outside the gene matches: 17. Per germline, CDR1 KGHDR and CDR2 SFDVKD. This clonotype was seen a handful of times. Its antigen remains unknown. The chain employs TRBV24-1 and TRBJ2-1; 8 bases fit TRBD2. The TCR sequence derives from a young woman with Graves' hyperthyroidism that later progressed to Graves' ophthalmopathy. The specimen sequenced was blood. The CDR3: CATSDWGGTGGPGEQFF. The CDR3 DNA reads TGTGCCACCAGTGACTGGGGGGGTACGGGAGGGCCGGGCGAGCAGTTCTTC.